The TCR beta chain under discussion was sequenced for a study of blood T cell repertoires in COVID-19. Study overall: Samples representing acute and convalescent COVID-19 were sourced from the United States, Italy and Spain. T cells, B-cell-depleted T cells, or PBMCs supplied cDNA or gDNA.

The length of the CDR3 is 15 residues. Germline V lookup: CDR1 SGHKS, CDR2 YYEKEE (reference sequence). Trimming took 3 bases from V and 0 from J; bases not matched to a gene: 5. This table comes from immunoSEQ multiplex PCR, and its TCRdb copy is limited to in-frame clones, with some not included. Of 26,000 or so clones in the sample, 66% were seen once. The genes are TRBV5-5 and TRBJ1-1; 7 bases align to TRBD1. The receptor was derived from a man aged 55 to 70 with active or convalescent COVID-19. Material: peripheral blood. The chain's CDR3 is CASSWGQNLNTEAFF. The CDR3 coding sequence is TGTGCCAGCAGCTGGGGACAGAATTTGAACACTGAAGCTTTCTTT.